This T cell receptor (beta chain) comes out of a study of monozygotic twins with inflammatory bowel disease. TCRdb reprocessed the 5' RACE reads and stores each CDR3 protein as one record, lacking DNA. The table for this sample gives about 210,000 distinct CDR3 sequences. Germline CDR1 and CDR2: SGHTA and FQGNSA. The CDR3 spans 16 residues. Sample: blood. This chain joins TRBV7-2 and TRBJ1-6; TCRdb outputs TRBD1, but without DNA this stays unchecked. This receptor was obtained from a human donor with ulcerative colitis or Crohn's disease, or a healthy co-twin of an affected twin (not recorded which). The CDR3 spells CASSLAPQISRSPLHF.